Listed here is a single T cell receptor (beta chain). Antigen: not known. This sample is part of a study of T cells in narcolepsy. Study as a whole: Donors had narcolepsy type 1 or type 2, or were healthy controls.

Clones were sequenced by immunoSEQ multiplex PCR, and TCRdb holds only the in-frame ones, with some missing. The table has around 30,000 clones, over 80% seen once. Germline CDR1 and CDR2: SGHDT and YYEEEE. The CDR3 has 15 amino acids. Trimming took 1 base from V and 2 from J, leaving 10 bases between them. Study-wide findings and caveats: Same-patient CSF and blood CD4+ T cell clonotypes included HCRT-specific and TRIB2-specific autoreactive ones. Autoreactive clone sequences were missing from some blood memory CD4+ repertoires.

The source of this sequence is a human donor with narcolepsy. The sequencing sample was made of CD45RA- memory CD4+ T cells from PBMCs. The chain carries TRBV5-6 and TRBJ1-5, with D hard to call. The CDR3 bases are TGTGCCAGCAGCTTGCGGCAGGCCGGCAATCAGCCCCAGCATTTT. The encoded protein is CASSLRQAGNQPQHF.